This T cell receptor (beta chain) originates from a study of identical twins (dated by TCRdb to 2015 to 2016). For the study in its entirety: The study deep-sequenced TCR alpha and beta repertoires from monozygotic twins, unrelated adults of various ages and cord blood to test whether fetal clonotypes persist. To rule out contamination, replicate twin experiments were performed at different times with different library preparation protocols. Summary of the overall study and its limitations: Out-of-frame TCR alpha sharing in monozygotic twins was systematically underestimated by recombination models, whereas sharing between unrelated individuals was in agreement with the recombination models. Fewer insertions were carried by abundant cord blood beta clonotypes; a weaker similar trend was observed in young adult naive repertoires, while no such trend was observed in memory repertoires. Compared with coincidental sharing between unrelated individuals, out-of-frame TCR alpha sequences shared between twins had an excess of sequences with low generation probability. The excess sharing between twins in beta out-of-frame sequences was weaker because fewer shared sequences reduced the signal-to-noise ratio. Conclusions relied on cross-sectional statistical analysis, since the same donors could not be followed over many years. Zero-insertion analyses could be partly confounded by invariant T cells such as MAIT and iNKT, although diverse VJ usage argued against such confounding for most clonotypes.

The CDR3 measures 17 amino acids from cysteine to phenylalanine. The CDR3 DNA has 51 bases and is translated from base 1. As encoded in the germline V gene, CDR1 is LGHNA while CDR2 is YNFKEQ. The germline V end is reduced by 4 bases and the J end by 7 bases; junction bases left unmatched: 15. All donors were healthy Caucasians. Three pairs of female monozygotic twins, all aged 18 to 29 years, made up the twin cohort. Peripheral blood mononuclear cells were used as the source from which RNA for TCR libraries was isolated. Libraries came from 5' RACE. Sequencing was performed on an Illumina HiSeq 2000. Template switching introduced a universal primer binding site; the final cDNA contained a unique molecular identifier, enabling accurate counting of TCR cDNA molecules. Specific primers in the conserved constant-segment region were used to synthesize first-strand cDNA for the TCR alpha and beta chains. Each cDNA library was double barcoded, with a SMART-Mk sample barcode plus Illumina barcodes, to control for contamination. TruSeq adapter sequences, together with Illumina sample barcodes, were added in two successive PCR steps. The Illumina HiSeq platform was used with custom primers to sequence TCR alpha and beta cDNA libraries. The published analysis was carried out like this. Unique molecular identifiers were extracted from raw reads with MiGEC, and CDR3 positions were determined with MiXCR. For each individual, recombination models were inferred using an EM algorithm with the repgenHMM and IGoR tools. Shared clonotypes were analyzed with the tcR package in R, and sharing was normalized by the product of cloneset sizes. Out-of-frame nonproductive sequences were analyzed to study raw recombination free of thymic and clonal selection effects. TCRdb took the public reads, trimmed them with fastp at Q25, ran MiXCR for clone calling and kept in-frame beta chains. Each CDR3 protein gets just one entry, which takes the most common genes and DNA from the rows behind it. Clone size and V and J calls follow TCRdb, not the original study. This sample holds roughly 770,000 distinct CDR3 sequences; approximately 18% were observed only once. The ten largest clones take up 13% of the sample.

Points on this clonotype: No antigen is known for it. Base qualities are not recorded, but no much larger clone differs from it by a single base.

The same sample was also studied in work on T cells expressing NK-cell markers. That second report states: TCR beta-chain repertoires were profiled in sorted CD3+CD56+NKG2C+, CD3+CD56+NKG2C- and CD3+CD56-NKG2C+ T-cell subsets from several donors. Among the eight sequenced donors, only one was HCMV-seronegative, while the other seven were HCMV-seropositive. In several experiments an anti-gammadeltaTCR antibody was added to restrict sorting to alphabetaTCR-expressing T cells. For six donors, the dominant CD3+CD56+NKG2C+ clonotypes were among the top 10 CD8+ clonotypes and accounted for roughly 1.0-7.5% of CD8+ T cells. Those dominant clonotypes were again the most abundant among CD3+CD56-NKG2C+ cells in a handful of donors, at about 28.3-60.1%. Whether the expanded NKG2C-expressing T cell clones were specific for HCMV antigens remained unclear. The study sequenced eight donors, all healthy volunteers chosen at random: three men and five women. A commercial ELISA kit detecting HCMV-specific IgG in serum was used to determine HCMV serostatus. For a handful of donors, unsorted PBMC were also used to sequence bulk peripheral blood T-cell repertoires. MIGEC handled demultiplexing of the reads and grouping by UMI, while MiTCR was used to assemble and quantify clonotypes. To exclude erroneous sequences, only TCR cDNA sequences supported by at least two reads were retained. The tcR package was used for downstream repertoire analysis, and clonotypes were matched across fractions by CDR3 nucleotide sequence plus V segment. VDJmatch was used to annotate antigen specificity against VDJdb, with one amino acid substitution in CDR3 allowed.

This chain is built from TRBV4-2 and TRBJ2-3; 9 bases in between match TRBD2. This receptor was taken from a woman aged 18-35 years in good health. The material sequenced was PBMCs. CDR3 reads: CASSPQWSAGGPHTQYF. The DNA sequence is given as TGTGCCAGCAGCCCCCAATGGTCAGCGGGGGGCCCCCATACGCAGTATTTT.